This T cell receptor (beta chain) was observed in a study of blood T cell repertoires in COVID-19. The repertoire was sequenced with immunoSEQ multiplex PCR; TCRdb's copy has only in-frame clones and lacks some. Among around 130,000 clones listed, just under 85% were seen once. CDR1 SGHKS and CDR2 YYEKEE come from the germline V gene (reference sequence). CDR3 size: 14 residues. Trimming took 4 bases from V and 16 from J, leaving 21 bases between them. The chain uses TRBV5-5 and TRBJ1-6, with D tentatively TRBD1 (5 bases). Input material: peripheral blood. This sequence was found in a woman in her fifties or sixties with acute or convalescent COVID-19. CDR3 sequence reads: CASSAFRVPESLHF. The CDR3, as DNA: TGTGCCAGCAGCGCATTCAGGGTCCCTGAATCGCTCCACTTT.